The 20 T cell receptor beta chains listed next were all sequenced from one sample in a study of beta chain features in type 1 diabetes. Investigators reverse transcribed all isolated RNA, so they sequenced expressed TCRB transcripts. Generated by immunoSEQ multiplex PCR, the TCRdb table keeps only in-frame clones and is missing some. The sample lists about 9,200 clones, approximately 80% occurring once. The specimen was Tregs from blood. Every receptor here comes from a young woman in good health.

This rearrangement joins TRBV10-3 to TRBJ2-5, with TRBD1 matching 9 bases. The DNA end is more similar to TRBJ2-7, so the J call may be wrong. The CDR3 sequence is 15 residues long. Germline V gene lookup returns CDR1 ENHRY and CDR2 SYGVKD. The CDR3 is CAISRSLDRGNEQYF. The CDR3 DNA follows: TGTGCCATCAGCCGATCTTTGGACAGGGGAAACGAGCAGTACTTC.

The chain couples TRBV4-2 to TRBJ2-5; TRBD2 aligns across 9 bases. V shed 4 bases, J shed 5 bases, and the junction held 14 bases outside the gene matches. The CDR3 has 17 amino acids. Germline-derived CDR1 and CDR2 are LGHNA and YNFKEQ. CDR3 coding DNA: TGTGCCAGCAGCCGAGTTCGGGCTAGCGGGGTCGGGGAGACCCAGTACTTC. This gives the protein CASSRVRASGVGETQYF.

The chain uses TRBV5-1 and TRBJ2-7, with a tentative D call TRBD1 (5 bases). CDR3 length: 14 amino acids. Deletions cut 1 base from V and 1 base from J, with 9 bases between. Germline V gives CDR1 SGHRS, CDR2 YFSETQ. CDR3 region: CASSLHRLSYEQYF. CDR3 sequence (DNA): TGCGCCAGCAGCTTGCACAGGTTGTCCTACGAGCAGTACTTC.

V gene TRBV5-1 combines with J gene TRBJ2-5; maybe TRBD1 (6 bases). The better agreement between TRBJ2-7 and the DNA end casts doubt on the J call. The CDR3 has 14 amino acids. The germline V gene has CDR1 SGHRS and CDR2 YFSETQ. The CDR3 is CASSLVGQPYEQYF. In nucleotides, the CDR3 is TGCGCCAGCAGCTTGGTAGGACAGCCCTACGAGCAGTACTTC.

V usage is TRBV5-1 and J usage is TRBJ2-2, with D possibly TRBD1 on 6 matching bases. V lost 3 bases and J 3 bases, leaving 9 bases between the germline ends. The CDR3 runs 14 residues. The V gene's germline CDR1 is SGHRS and CDR2 YFSETQ. This CDR3 is CASSWDTYTGELFF. CDR3 bases: TGCGCCAGCAGCTGGGACACATACACCGGGGAGCTGTTTTTT.

The chain recombines TRBV11-2 with TRBJ2-5, with 8 positions matching TRBD1. The DNA end is a closer match to TRBJ2-7, so the J assignment may be wrong. The CDR3 spans 16 residues. Germline V lookup: CDR1 SGHAT, CDR2 FQNNGV. The CDR3 DNA follows: TGTGCCAGCAGCCCAATCTCCAGACAGGGGACCTACGAGCAGTACTTC. This gives the protein CASSPISRQGTYEQYF.

This clone has a handful of counts. V usage is TRBV5-6 and J usage is TRBJ2-5, with D tentatively TRBD2 (6 bases). CDR3 length: 13 amino acids. CDR1 SGHDT and CDR2 YYEEEE come from the germline V gene. Trimming stripped 0 bases from V and 5 bases from J, with 8 bases between. The CDR3, as DNA: TGTGCCAGCAGCTTGGTAGGGAGGGAGACCCAGTACTTC. This encodes CASSLVGRETQYF.

The J gene is TRBJ2-3, the V gene TRBV5-1; D is unclear. Germline values: CDR1 SGHRS, CDR2 YFSETQ. Trimming shortened V by 1 base and J by 0 bases, and 9 bases separated the two germline ends. The CDR3 spans 15 residues. DNA of the CDR3: TGCGCCAGCAGCTTGTCCTCCTCTAGCACAGATACGCAGTATTTT. Amino acids: CASSLSSSSTDTQYF.

V and J are TRBV20-1 and TRBJ1-1; perhaps TRBD1 as D (6 bases). The CDR3 spans 11 residues. The V gene's germline CDR1 is DFQATT and CDR2 SNEGSKA (reference sequence). V lost 6 bases, J lost 5 bases, and 10 bases lay in between. The CDR3 is CSALTGTEAFF. The CDR3 nucleotides read TGCAGTGCCCTGACAGGAACTGAAGCTTTCTTT.

CDR3 in DNA: TGCGCCAGCAGCTGGGACAGCATCACCGAGCAGTACTTC. Translation: CASSWDSITEQYF. The rearrangement joins TRBV5-1 to TRBJ2-7, with 7 bases matching TRBD1. This CDR3 is built from 13 residues. Losses at the gene ends were 3 bases for V and 6 bases for J; bases not matched to a gene: 6. CDR1 is SGHRS, CDR2 YFSETQ, per germline.

V gene TRBV30 combines with J gene TRBJ1-4; 7 positions agree with TRBD1. This CDR3 spans 15 amino acids. The germline V gene has CDR1 GTSNPN and CDR2 SVGIG (reference sequence). The J segment lost 4 bases and the V segment lost 0 bases, leaving 5 bases of the junction unmatched. The chain's CDR3 is CAWSVGGQSNEKLFF. The DNA of the CDR3 is TGTGCCTGGAGTGTTGGGGGACAGAGTAATGAAAAACTGTTTTTT.

This clone was seen just once. J is TRBJ2-1 and V is TRBV5-1; weak D call: TRBD1 (7 bases). The length of the CDR3 is 19 residues. The V and J ends lost 3 bases and 0 bases respectively, with 22 bases between them. Germline lookup yields CDR1 SGHRS and CDR2 YFSETQ. The CDR3 DNA reads as TGCGCCAGCAGCTCAAGGGGGCCTAGCGAGATACTCTCCTACAATGAGCAGTTCTTC. Its translation: CASSSRGPSEILSYNEQFF.

The V call is TRBV11-2, the J call TRBJ2-3; TRBD2 agrees at 10 bases. Germline V CDR1 and CDR2: SGHAT, FQNNGV. Losses at the gene ends were 1 base for V and 6 bases for J; bases not matched to a gene: 10. CDR3 length equals 17 residues. The CDR3 is CASSLGGSGGGRDTQYF. The CDR3 DNA reads as TGTGCCAGCAGCTTAGGGGGCAGCGGGGGGGGCAGGGATACGCAGTATTTT.

The chain joins TRBV5-1 to TRBJ2-2, with D tentatively TRBD1 (5 bases). The CDR3 has 15 residues. The germline V gene encodes CDR1 SGHRS and CDR2 YFSETQ. V lost 0 bases to trimming and J lost 1 base, with 7 bases between them. The CDR3 loop reads CASSLGQRNTGELFF. The DNA for the CDR3 is TGCGCCAGCAGCTTGGGACAGCGGAACACCGGGGAGCTGTTTTTT.

The gene calls are TRBV27 and TRBJ2-1; TRBD1 matches at 8 bases. The CDR3 contains 14 residues. CDR1 is MNHEY, CDR2 SMNVEV, per germline (reference sequence). V gave up 4 bases and J gave up 6 bases; unmatched junction bases: 5. This CDR3 reads CASSSRGRLNEQFF. In nucleotides, the CDR3 is TGTGCCAGCAGTTCCAGGGGGCGCCTCAATGAGCAGTTCTTC.

This chain uses TRBV11-1 with TRBJ2-5, with D unclear. Germline values: CDR1 SGHAT, CDR2 FQDESV (reference sequence). The V gene lost 3 bases and the J gene lost 1 base, with 9 bases spanning the gap. This CDR3 has 14 amino acids. The CDR3 loop reads CASSFGQVQETQYF. In DNA form, the CDR3 reads TGTGCCAGCAGCTTTGGGCAGGTCCAAGAGACCCAGTACTTC.

This chain joins TRBV30 and TRBJ2-5, with 7 bases that match TRBD2. This CDR3 contains 14 residues. The J segment lost 5 bases and the V segment lost 3 bases, leaving 9 bases of the junction unmatched. Germline lookup yields CDR1 GTSNPN and CDR2 SVGIG (reference sequence). Here the CDR3 reads CAWREGLAVETQYF. CDR3 in DNA: TGTGCCTGGAGAGAGGGTCTAGCGGTCGAGACCCAGTACTTC.

This clone has just one count. J is TRBJ2-7 and V is TRBV5-1, with 7 bases lining up with TRBD1. This CDR3 has 17 amino acids. V shed 2 bases, J shed 4 bases, and the junction held 15 bases outside the gene matches. Germline V CDR1 and CDR2: SGHRS, YFSETQ. The chain's CDR3 is CASSFLHWTGLLYEQYF. For the CDR3, the DNA is TGCGCCAGCAGCTTTCTCCACTGGACAGGCCTCTTGTACGAGCAGTACTTC. Variable domain in full (rest from reference TRBV5-1 and TRBJ2-7): KAGVTQTPRYLIKTRGQQVTLSCSPISGHRSVSWYQQTPGQGLQFLFEYFSETQRNKGNFPGRFSGRQFSNSRSEMNVSTLELGDSALYLCASSFLHWTGLLYEQYFGPGTRLTVT.

In its sample, this clone was seen a few times. This chain links TRBV5-1 with TRBJ2-7; D possibly corresponds to TRBD1 (8 bases). In germline, CDR1 is SGHRS, CDR2 YFSETQ. The CDR3 runs to 14 residues. V was trimmed by 4 bases and J by 7 bases, leaving 18 bases between them. The DNA for the CDR3 is TGCGCCAGCAGCCCTCTGACAGGGGAGGGTGAGCAGTACTTC. Translated: CASSPLTGEGEQYF.

This chain's CDR3 is CASSRTGTNGYTF. CDR3 nucleotide sequence: TGTGCCAGTAGCCGGACAGGGACGAATGGCTACACCTTC. This chain uses TRBV19 with TRBJ1-2, with 8 bases lining up with TRBD1. The CDR3 has 13 residues. Trimming cost V 6 bases and J 6 bases; bases outside gene matches: 6. Germline loops: CDR1 LNHDA, CDR2 SQIVND (reference sequence). The full variable domain, rest sourced from reference TRBV19 and TRBJ1-2, is DGGITQSPKYLFRKEGQNVTLSCEQNLNHDAMYWYRQDPGQGLRLIYYSQIVNDFQKGDIAEGYSVSREKKESFPLTVTSAQKNPTAFYLCASSRTGTNGYTFGSGTRLTVV.